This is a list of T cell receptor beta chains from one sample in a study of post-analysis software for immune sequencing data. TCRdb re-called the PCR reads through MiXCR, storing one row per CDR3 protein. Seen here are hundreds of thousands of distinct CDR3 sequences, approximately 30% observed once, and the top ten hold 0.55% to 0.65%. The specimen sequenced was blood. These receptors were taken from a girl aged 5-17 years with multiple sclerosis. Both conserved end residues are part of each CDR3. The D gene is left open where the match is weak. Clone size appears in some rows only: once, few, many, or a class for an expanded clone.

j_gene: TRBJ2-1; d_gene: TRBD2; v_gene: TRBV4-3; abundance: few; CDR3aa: CASSQDPLNPSGYNEQFF; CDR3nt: TGCGCCAGCAGCCAAGATCCGTTAAACCCTAGCGGATACAATGAGCAGTTCTTC
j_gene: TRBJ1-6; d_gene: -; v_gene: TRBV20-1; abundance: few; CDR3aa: CSASGGQGAYNSPLHF; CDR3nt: TGCAGTGCTAGTGGGGGCCAAGGGGCCTATAATTCACCCCTCCACTTT
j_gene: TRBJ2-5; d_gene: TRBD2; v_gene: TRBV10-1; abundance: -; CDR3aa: CASSEFSSGSARETQYF; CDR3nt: TGCGCCAGCAGTGAGTTTTCTAGCGGGAGTGCAAGAGAGACCCAGTACTTC
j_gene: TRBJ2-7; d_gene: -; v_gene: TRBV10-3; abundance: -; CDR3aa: CAISEWRAGQNEQYF; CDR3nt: TGTGCCATCAGTGAGTGGAGAGCAGGCCAGAACGAGCAGTACTTC
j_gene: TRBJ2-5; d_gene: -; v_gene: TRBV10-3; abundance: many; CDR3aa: CAISESGETQYF; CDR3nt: TGTGCCATCAGTGAGTCTGGAGAGACCCAGTACTTC
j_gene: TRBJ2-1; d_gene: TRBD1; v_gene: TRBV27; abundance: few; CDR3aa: CASSEMIRQGAVYNEQFF; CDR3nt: TGTGCCAGCAGCGAGATGATAAGACAGGGGGCGGTGTACAATGAGCAGTTCTTC
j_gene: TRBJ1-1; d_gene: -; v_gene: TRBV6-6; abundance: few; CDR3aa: CASSGRVNTEAFF; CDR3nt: TGTGCCAGCAGTGGGAGGGTGAACACTGAAGCTTTCTTT
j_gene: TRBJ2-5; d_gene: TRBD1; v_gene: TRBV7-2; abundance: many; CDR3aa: CASSPDRKETQYF; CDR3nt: TGTGCCAGCAGCCCGGACAGGAAAGAGACCCAGTACTTC
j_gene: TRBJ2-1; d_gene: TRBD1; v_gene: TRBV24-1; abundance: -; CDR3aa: CATSGGTGRNEQFF; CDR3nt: TGTGCCACCAGTGGCGGGACAGGGCGCAATGAGCAGTTCTTC
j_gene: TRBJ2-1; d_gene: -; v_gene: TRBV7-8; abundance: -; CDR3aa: CASSRPLGPTDEQFF; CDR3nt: TGTGCCAGCAGCCGCCCCCTTGGCCCCACGGATGAGCAGTTCTTC
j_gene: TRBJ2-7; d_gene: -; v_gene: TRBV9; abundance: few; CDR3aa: CASSKHGDASSYEQYF; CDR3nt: TGTGCCAGCAGCAAACATGGGGACGCCTCCTCCTACGAGCAGTACTTC
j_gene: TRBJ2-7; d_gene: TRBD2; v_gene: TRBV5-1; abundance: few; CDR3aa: CASSPRTSGDYEQYF; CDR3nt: TGCGCCAGCAGCCCAAGGACTAGCGGGGACTACGAGCAGTACTTC
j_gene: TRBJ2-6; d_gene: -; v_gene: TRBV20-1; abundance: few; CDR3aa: CSARRMRTSSGANVLTF; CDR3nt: TGCAGTGCTAGGAGAATGCGGACAAGTTCTGGGGCCAACGTCCTGACTTTC
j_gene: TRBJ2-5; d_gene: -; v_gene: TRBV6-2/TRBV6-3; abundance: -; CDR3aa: CASIPGLQIGEQYF; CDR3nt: TGTGCCAGCATCCCGGGACTCCAAATTGGAGAGCAGTACTTC
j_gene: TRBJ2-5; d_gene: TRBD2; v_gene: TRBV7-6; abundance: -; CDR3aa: CASGRTSGGEVQETQYF; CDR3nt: TGCGCCAGCGGTCGGACTAGCGGGGGGGAGGTACAAGAGACCCAGTACTTC
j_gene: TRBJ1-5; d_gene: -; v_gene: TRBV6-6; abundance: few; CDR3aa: CASSKTRPLNQPQHF; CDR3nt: TGTGCCAGCAGTAAAACAAGGCCTCTCAATCAGCCCCAGCATTTT
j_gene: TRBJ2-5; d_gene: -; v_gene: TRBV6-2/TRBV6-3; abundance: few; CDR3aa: CASSLGTPGPETQYF; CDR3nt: TGTGCCAGCAGTCTCGGGACTCCAGGCCCCGAGACCCAGTACTTC
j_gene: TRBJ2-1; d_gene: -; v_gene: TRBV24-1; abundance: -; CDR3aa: CATSDLSVGERNYNEQFF; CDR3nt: TGTGCCACCAGTGATTTGAGTGTGGGGGAGAGGAACTACAATGAGCAGTTCTTC
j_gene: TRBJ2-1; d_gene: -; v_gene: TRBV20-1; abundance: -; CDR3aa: CSAYINNEQFF; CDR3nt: TGCAGTGCTTACATCAACAATGAGCAGTTCTTC